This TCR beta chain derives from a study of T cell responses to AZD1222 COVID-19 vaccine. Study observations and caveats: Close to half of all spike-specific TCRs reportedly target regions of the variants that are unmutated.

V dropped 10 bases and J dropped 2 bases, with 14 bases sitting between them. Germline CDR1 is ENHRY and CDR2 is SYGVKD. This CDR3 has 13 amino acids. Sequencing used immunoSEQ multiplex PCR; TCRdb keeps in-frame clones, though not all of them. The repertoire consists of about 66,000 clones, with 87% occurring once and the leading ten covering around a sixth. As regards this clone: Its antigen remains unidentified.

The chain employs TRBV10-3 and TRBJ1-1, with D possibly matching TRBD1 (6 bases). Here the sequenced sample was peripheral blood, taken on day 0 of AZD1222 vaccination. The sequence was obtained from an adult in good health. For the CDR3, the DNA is TGTGCCAACGCCGGGACACTCAACACTGAAGCTTTCTTT. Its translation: CANAGTLNTEAFF.